This T cell receptor (beta chain) was sequenced in a study of blood T cell repertoires in COVID-19. Study-wide background: Acute and convalescent COVID-19 samples came from the United States, Italy and Spain. T cells, B-cell-depleted T cells, or PBMCs provided the cDNA or gDNA that served as material.

Study processing details: The authors estimated nucleated cell counts from reference gene primer amplification. TCRdb's copy holds only in-frame clones and misses some; the assay was immunoSEQ multiplex PCR. D and trimming were read from the DNA, whereas the V and J calls and clone size are those reported in that table. The table lists 90,000 to 150,000 clones, roughly 80% of them singletons. The trim removed 3 bases at V and 2 bases at J, leaving 13 bases unmatched. The CDR3 is 20 amino acids. Sequencing was performed on peripheral blood. The chain uses TRBV5-3 and TRBJ2-6, with 11 bases aligning to TRBD2. TRBV5-3 is designated an ORF whose function remains uncertain. The clonotype was recovered from a human donor in a cohort sampled during active COVID-19. CDR3 in DNA: TGTGCCAGAAGCTGCGACGTACTAGCGGGGGCGGTCGCTGGGGCCAACGTCCTGACTTTC. It translates to CARSCDVLAGAVAGANVLTF.